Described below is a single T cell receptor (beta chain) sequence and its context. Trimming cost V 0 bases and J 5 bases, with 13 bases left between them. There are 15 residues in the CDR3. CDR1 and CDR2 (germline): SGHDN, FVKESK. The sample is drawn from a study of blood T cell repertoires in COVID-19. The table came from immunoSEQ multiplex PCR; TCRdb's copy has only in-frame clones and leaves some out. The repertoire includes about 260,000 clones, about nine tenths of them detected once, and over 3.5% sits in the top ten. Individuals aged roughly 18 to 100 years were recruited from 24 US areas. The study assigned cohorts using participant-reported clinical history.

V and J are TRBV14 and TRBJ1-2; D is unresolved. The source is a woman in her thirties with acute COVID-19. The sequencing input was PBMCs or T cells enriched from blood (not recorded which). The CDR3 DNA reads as TGTGCCAGCAGCCAAGATTTTTCAGGCAGATATGGCTACACCTTC. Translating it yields CASSQDFSGRYGYTF.